Listed below are T cell receptor beta chains from one sample, sequenced in a study of Tregs in tolerant kidney transplant recipients. Profiling relied on immunoSEQ multiplex PCR, and the TCRdb table lists in-frame clones only, not all of them. The sample consists of about 46,000 clones, roughly nine tenths of them appearing once. Sequenced input: Tregs from blood. The receptor set was obtained from a human donor in good health. CDR3s include the opening cysteine and the closing phenylalanine or tryptophan. Each record gives: V gene, D gene, J gene, CDR3 protein, CDR3 DNA. The D gene is left open where the match is weak.

TRBV5-1	.	TRBJ2-3	CASSRAPGEADTQYF	TGCGCCAGCAGCCGGGCCCCAGGGGAGGCAGATACGCAGTATTTT
TRBV29-1	TRBD1	TRBJ1-2	CSARTGRVYGYTF	TGCAGCGCCAGGACAGGGAGAGTCTATGGCTACACCTTC
TRBV7-2	.	TRBJ1-5	CASSLDYGPNQPQHF	TGTGCCAGCAGCTTAGACTACGGGCCGAATCAGCCCCAGCATTTT
TRBV7-9	TRBD1	TRBJ1-2	CASSYSGGGYTF	TGTGCCAGCAGCTACTCAGGGGGCGGCTACACCTTC
TRBV27	.	TRBJ2-7	CASGGSRLSYEQYF	TGTGCCAGCGGAGGGAGTCGGCTCTCCTACGAGCAGTACTTC
TRBV5-4	.	TRBJ2-5	CASSKGLQETQYF	TGTGCCAGCAGCAAGGGACTCCAAGAGACCCAGTACTTC
TRBV9	TRBD2	TRBJ2-1	CASGLSGVNEQFF	TGTGCCAGCGGATTAAGCGGGGTCAATGAGCAGTTCTTC
TRBV6-6	.	TRBJ2-3	CASSYRGAGVDTQYF	TGTGCCAGCAGTTACCGAGGGGCCGGGGTAGATACGCAGTATTTT
TRBV19	.	TRBJ1-4	CASRRLGKLFF	TGTGCCAGTAGACGTCTCGGGAAACTGTTTTTT
TRBV4-1	.	TRBJ2-1	CASSQDRPGWVDEQFF	TGCGCCAGCAGCCAAGATCGTCCGGGTTGGGTCGATGAGCAGTTCTTC